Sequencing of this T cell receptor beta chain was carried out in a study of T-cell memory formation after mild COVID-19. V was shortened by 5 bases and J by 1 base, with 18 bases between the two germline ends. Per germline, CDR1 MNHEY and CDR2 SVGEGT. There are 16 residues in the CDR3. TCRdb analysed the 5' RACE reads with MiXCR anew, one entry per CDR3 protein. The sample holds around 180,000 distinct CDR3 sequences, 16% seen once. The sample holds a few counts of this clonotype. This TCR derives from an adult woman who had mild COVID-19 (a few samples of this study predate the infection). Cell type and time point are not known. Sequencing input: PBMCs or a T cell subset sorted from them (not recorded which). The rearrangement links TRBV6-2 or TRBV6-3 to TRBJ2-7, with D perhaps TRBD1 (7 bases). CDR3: CASSPTSGDRSYEQYF. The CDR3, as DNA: TGTGCCAGCAGTCCGACTTCGGGGGACAGATCCTACGAGCAGTACTTC.